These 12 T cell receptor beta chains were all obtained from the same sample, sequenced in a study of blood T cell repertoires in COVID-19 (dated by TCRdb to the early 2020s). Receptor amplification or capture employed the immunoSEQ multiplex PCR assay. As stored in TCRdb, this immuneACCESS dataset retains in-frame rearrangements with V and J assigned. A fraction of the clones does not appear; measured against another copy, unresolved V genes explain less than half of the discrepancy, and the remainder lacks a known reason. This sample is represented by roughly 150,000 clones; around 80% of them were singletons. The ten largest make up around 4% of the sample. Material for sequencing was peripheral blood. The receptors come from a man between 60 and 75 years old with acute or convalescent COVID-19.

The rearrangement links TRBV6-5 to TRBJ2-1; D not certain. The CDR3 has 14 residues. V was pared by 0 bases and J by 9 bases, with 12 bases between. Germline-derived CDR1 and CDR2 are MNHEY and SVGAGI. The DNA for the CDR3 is TGTGCCAGCAGTTACTCATACGAGAACTTTGAGCAGTTCTTC. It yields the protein CASSYSYENFEQFF.

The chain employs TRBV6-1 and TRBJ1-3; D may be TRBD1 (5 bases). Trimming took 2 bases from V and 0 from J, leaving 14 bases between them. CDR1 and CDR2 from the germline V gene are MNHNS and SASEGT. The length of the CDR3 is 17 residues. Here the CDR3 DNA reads TGTGCCAGCAGTGAAAAGGGGCAGGGATACTCTGGAAACACCATATATTTT. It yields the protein CASSEKGQGYSGNTIYF.

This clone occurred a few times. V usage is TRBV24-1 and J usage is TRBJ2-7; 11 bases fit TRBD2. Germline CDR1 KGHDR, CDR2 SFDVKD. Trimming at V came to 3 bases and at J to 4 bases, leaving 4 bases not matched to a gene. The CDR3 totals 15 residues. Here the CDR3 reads CATSDLAGGRYEQYF. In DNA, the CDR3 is TGTGCCACCAGTGATCTAGCGGGAGGACGTTACGAGCAGTACTTC.

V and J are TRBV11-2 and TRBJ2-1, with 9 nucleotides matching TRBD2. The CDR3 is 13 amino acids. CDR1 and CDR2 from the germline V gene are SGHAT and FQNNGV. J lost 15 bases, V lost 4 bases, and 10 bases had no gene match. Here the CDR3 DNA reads TGTGCCAGCAGCTCAGCGGGGACTAGCATACCGTTCTTC. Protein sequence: CASSSAGTSIPFF.

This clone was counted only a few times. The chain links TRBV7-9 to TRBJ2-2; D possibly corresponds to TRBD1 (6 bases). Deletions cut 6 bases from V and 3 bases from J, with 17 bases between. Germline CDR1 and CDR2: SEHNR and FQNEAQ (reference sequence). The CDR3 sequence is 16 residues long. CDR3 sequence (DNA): TGTGCCAGCAGGCCCTCCCGGGACATTTACACCGGGGAGCTGTTTTTT. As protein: CASRPSRDIYTGELFF.

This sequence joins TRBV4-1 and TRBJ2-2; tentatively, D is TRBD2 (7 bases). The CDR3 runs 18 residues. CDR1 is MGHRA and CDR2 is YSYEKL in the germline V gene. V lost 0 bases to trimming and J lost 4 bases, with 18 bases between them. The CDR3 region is CASSQEIGAGAGTGELFF. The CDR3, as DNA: TGCGCCAGCAGCCAAGAGATCGGTGCGGGGGCGGGCACCGGGGAGCTGTTTTTT.

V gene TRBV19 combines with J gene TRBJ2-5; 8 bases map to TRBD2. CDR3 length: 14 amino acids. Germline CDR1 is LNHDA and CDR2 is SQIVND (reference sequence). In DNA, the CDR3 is TGTGCACCGACTAAGCGGGAGTTCCAAGAGACCCAGTACTTC. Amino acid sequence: CAPTKREFQETQYF.

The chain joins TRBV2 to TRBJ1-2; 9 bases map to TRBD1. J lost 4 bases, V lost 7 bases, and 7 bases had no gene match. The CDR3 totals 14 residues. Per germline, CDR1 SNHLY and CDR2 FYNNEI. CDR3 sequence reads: CASTDDRGGYGYTF. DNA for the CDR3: TGTGCCAGCACCGACGACAGGGGGGGCTATGGCTACACCTTC.

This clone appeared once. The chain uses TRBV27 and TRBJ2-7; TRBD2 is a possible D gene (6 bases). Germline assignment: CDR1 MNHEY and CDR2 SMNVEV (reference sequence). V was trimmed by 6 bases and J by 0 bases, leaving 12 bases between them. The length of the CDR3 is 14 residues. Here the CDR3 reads CASSPSANSYEQYF. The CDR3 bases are TGTGCCAGCAGCCCTAGCGCGAACTCCTACGAGCAGTACTTC.

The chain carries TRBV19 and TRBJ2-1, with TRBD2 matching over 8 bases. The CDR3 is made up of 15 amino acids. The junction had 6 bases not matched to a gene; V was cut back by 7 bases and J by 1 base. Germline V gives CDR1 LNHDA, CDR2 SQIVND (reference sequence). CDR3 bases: TGTGCCAGTATTCCGACGGGAGGGTCCTACAATGAGCAGTTCTTC. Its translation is CASIPTGGSYNEQFF. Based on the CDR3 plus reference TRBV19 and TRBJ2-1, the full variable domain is DGGITQSPKYLFRKEGQNVTLSCEQNLNHDAMYWYRQDPGQGLRLIYYSQIVNDFQKGDIAEGYSVSREKKESFPLTVTSAQKNPTAFYLCASIPTGGSYNEQFFGPGTRLTVL.

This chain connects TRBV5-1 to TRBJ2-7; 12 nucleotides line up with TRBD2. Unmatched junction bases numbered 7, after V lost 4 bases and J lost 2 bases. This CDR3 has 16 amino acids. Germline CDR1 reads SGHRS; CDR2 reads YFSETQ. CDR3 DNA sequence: TGCGCCAGCAGCCCCAGGCTAGCGGGGGGGCCCTACGAGCAGTACTTC. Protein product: CASSPRLAGGPYEQYF.

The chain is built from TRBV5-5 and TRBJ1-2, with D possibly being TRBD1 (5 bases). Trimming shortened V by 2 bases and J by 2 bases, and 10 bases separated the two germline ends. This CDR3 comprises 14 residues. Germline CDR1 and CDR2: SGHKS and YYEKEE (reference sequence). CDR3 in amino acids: CASSFMGPNYGYTF. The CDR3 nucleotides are TGTGCCAGCAGCTTCATGGGGCCAAACTATGGCTACACCTTC.